A single sample gave rise to the 16 T cell receptor beta chains below, sequenced in a study (TCRdb year 2016). Library preparation used RT-PCR. The sample was run on an Illumina MiSeq. The public reads were reprocessed in TCRdb via fastp at Q25 and MiXCR, keeping in-frame beta chains. Here each entry gathers all rows of one CDR3 protein and keeps the most common genes and DNA. The sample table holds about 680,000 distinct CDR3 sequences, of which approximately 15% were seen once. 3% to 4.5% of the sample is held by the ten biggest clonotypes. The specimen was memory CD4+ T cells from blood. The receptor source for this set is a female donor in good health, serving as a healthy control.

This chain connects TRBV6-2 or TRBV6-3 to TRBJ2-1; 7 positions match TRBD2. The germline V gene has CDR1 MNHEY and CDR2 SVGEGT. V shed 8 bases and J 0 bases; nucleotides not matched to a gene: 10. The CDR3 extends over 16 amino acids. CDR3 residues: CASLLGLPFSYNEQFF. The CDR3 nucleotides read TGTGCCAGCCTCTTGGGACTACCCTTCTCCTACAATGAGCAGTTCTTC.

This chain links TRBV7-3 with TRBJ2-2; maybe TRBD1 (6 bases). V was pared by 5 bases and J by 4 bases, with 11 bases between. From germline, CDR1 is SGHTA and CDR2 FQGTGA. This CDR3 spans 14 amino acids. The CDR3 region has the DNA TGTGCCAGCAGCGCACAGGGACGCACCGGGGAGCTGTTTTTT. Its translation is CASSAQGRTGELFF. The full variable domain, with the rest looked up from reference TRBV7-3 and TRBJ2-2, is GAGVSQTPSNKVTEKGKYVELRCDPISGHTALYWYRQSLGQGPEFLIYFQGTGAADDSGLPNDRFFAVRPEGSVSTLKIQRTERGDSAVYLCASSAQGRTGELFFGEGSRLTVL.

A few counts support this clonotype. The V gene is TRBV20-1, the J gene TRBJ1-2, with TRBD1 identical over 7 bases. With V trimmed by 4 bases and J by 4 bases, 6 bases remained unmatched. The CDR3 consists of 13 residues. Per germline, CDR1 DFQATT and CDR2 SNEGSKA (reference sequence). The CDR3 bases are TGCAGTGCTAACGACAGGGTGGGCTATGGCTACACCTTC. Translating gives CSANDRVGYGYTF.

This clonotype was recorded at least ten times. The chain has TRBV7-2 and TRBJ2-1; 8 bases map to TRBD2. CDR1 SGHTA and CDR2 FQGNSA come from the germline V gene. The V segment lost 5 bases and the J segment 15 bases; nucleotides outside the gene matches: 12. CDR3 length equals 13 residues. CDR3 sequence (DNA): TGTGCCAGCAGCGTCCAAGTAGCGGGACCACCGTTCTTC. Translating gives CASSVQVAGPPFF.

This clonotype was seen more than once but under ten times. The chain joins TRBV5-1 to TRBJ2-5, with D perhaps TRBD2 (6 bases). With 4 bases removed from V and 4 bases from J, the gap between germline ends came to 23 bases. The germline gives CDR1 SGHRS, CDR2 YFSETQ. CDR3 size: 17 residues. The CDR3 nucleotides are TGCGCCAGCAGCGCTCGTGCTGGGACCCGGCGGGGAGAGACCCAGTACTTC. Encoded protein: CASSARAGTRRGETQYF. The whole variable domain, filled in from reference TRBV5-1 and TRBJ2-5, reads KAGVTQTPRYLIKTRGQQVTLSCSPISGHRSVSWYQQTPGQGLQFLFEYFSETQRNKGNFPGRFSGRQFSNSRSEMNVSTLELGDSALYLCASSARAGTRRGETQYFGPGTRLLVL.

This clonotype has more than one count but fewer than ten. This chain uses TRBV20-1 with TRBJ2-4; possibly TRBD1 for D (5 bases). The CDR3 is 13 residues long. The ends were cut back, 5 bases at V and 2 bases at J, with 10 bases in the middle. CDR1 and CDR2 from the germline V gene are DFQATT and SNEGSKA (reference sequence). The CDR3 DNA sequence: TGCAGTGCTCCGCCAGGGTCCAAAAACATTCAGTACTTC. The encoded protein is CSAPPGSKNIQYF.

In this sample, this clonotype turned up a few times. The rearrangement links TRBV25-1 to TRBJ2-2; 8 bases align to TRBD1. V dropped 4 bases and J dropped 5; count of bases not matched to a gene: 9. The CDR3 totals 16 residues. Germline V CDR1 and CDR2: MGHDK, SYGVNS. CDR3 amino acids: CASSGNRGARTGELFF. The CDR3 DNA sequence: TGTGCCAGCAGTGGAAACAGGGGGGCGAGGACCGGGGAGCTGTTTTTT.

Regarding this clonotype: This sequence may be a read error, since a much larger clone differs from it by one base. The chain is built from TRBV20-1 and TRBJ2-7; a possible D gene is TRBD1 (6 bases). The CDR3 runs 12 residues. Trimming took off 3 bases at V and 7 bases at J, with 13 bases between the two ends. The germline V gene encodes CDR1 DFQATT and CDR2 SNEGSKA (reference sequence). CDR3 in DNA: TGCAGTGCTAGTGGGGACATCGGGGAGCAGTACTTC. It is translated as CSASGDIGEQYF.

There are a few counts of this clonotype. The genes are TRBV20-1 and TRBJ2-6, with 7 bases lining up with TRBD2. CDR3 length: 17 residues. V shed 1 base and J 3 bases; nucleotides not matched to a gene: 9. Looked up from germline, CDR1 is DFQATT and CDR2 is SNEGSKA (reference sequence). The CDR3 sequence is CSARGGGGGSGANVLTF. CDR3 in DNA: TGCAGTGCTAGAGGAGGAGGAGGCGGGAGTGGGGCCAACGTCCTGACTTTC.

The V gene is TRBV19, the J gene TRBJ2-3; 8 bases agree with TRBD2. The CDR3 length is 15 residues. With V trimmed by 8 bases and J by 0 bases, 7 bases remained unmatched. Germline assignment: CDR1 LNHDA and CDR2 SQIVND (reference sequence). CDR3 in DNA: TGTGCCAGTGGCCTCGAGCGGGGGAGCACAGATACGCAGTATTTT. As protein: CASGLERGSTDTQYF.

This clonotype was seen at least ten times. The rearrangement joins TRBV10-3 to TRBJ2-5; TRBD1 might be the D (5 bases). V lost 4 bases and J 4 bases, leaving 10 bases between the germline ends. This CDR3 is built from 13 residues. Germline V CDR1 and CDR2: ENHRY, SYGVKD. The CDR3 DNA sequence: TGTGCCATCAGTGCCGGGCAGGGAGAGACCCAGTACTTC. This codes for CAISAGQGETQYF.

In DNA, the CDR3 is TGTGCCAGCTCACCGAAGAGCACAGATACGCAGTATTTT. It codes for CASSPKSTDTQYF. The chain has TRBV18 and TRBJ2-3; no reliable D call. This CDR3 contains 13 residues. Looked up from germline, CDR1 is KGHSH and CDR2 is LQKENI. V was trimmed by 3 bases and J by 0 bases, leaving 4 bases between them.

The chain joins TRBV11-2 to TRBJ2-5; D possibly corresponds to TRBD1 (6 bases). The CDR3 totals 16 residues. CDR1 and CDR2 (germline): SGHAT, FQNNGV. V lost 4 bases to trimming and J lost 5 bases, with 20 bases between them. The CDR3, as DNA: TGTGCCAGCAGCTCCACAGGGATGGTTCTTTCGGAGACCCAGTACTTC. This encodes CASSSTGMVLSETQYF. Supplemented by reference TRBV11-2 and TRBJ2-5, the full variable domain reads EAGVAQSPRYKIIEKRQSVAFWCNPISGHATLYWYQQILGQGPKLLIQFQNNGVVDDSQLPKDRFSAERLKGVDSTLKIQPAKLEDSAVYLCASSSTGMVLSETQYFGPGTRLLVL.

The chain carries TRBV7-2 and TRBJ1-5, with 10 nucleotides matching TRBD1. The length of the CDR3 is 15 residues. V dropped 3 bases and J dropped 6; count of bases not matched to a gene: 5. Germline CDR1 is SGHTA and CDR2 is FQGNSA. Written as DNA, the CDR3 is TGTGCCAGCAGCTTTCGGACAGGGGGAGGTCAGCCCCAGCATTTT. It translates to CASSFRTGGGQPQHF.

With respect to this clonotype: A read error may explain this, as a much larger clone is one base away. The chain employs TRBV28 and TRBJ1-5, with unresolved D. The CDR3 has 16 amino acids. Germline V gives CDR1 MDHEN, CDR2 SYDVKM. The V gene lost 4 bases and the J gene lost 0 bases, with 13 bases spanning the gap. The CDR3 region is CASSWGLGASNQPQHF. Written as DNA, the CDR3 is TGTGCCAGCAGTTGGGGTCTAGGTGCTAGCAATCAGCCCCAGCATTTT.

The V and J genes are TRBV6-6 and TRBJ1-5; D might be TRBD1 (5 bases). Germline V gene lookup returns CDR1 MNHNY and CDR2 SVGAGI (reference sequence). The ends were cut back, 0 bases at V and 5 bases at J, with 11 bases in the middle. CDR3 size: 15 residues. CDR3 bases: TGTGCCAGCAGTTACTCAGGGGTTAAGGATCAGCCCCAGCATTTT. Translating gives CASSYSGVKDQPQHF.